The 12 T cell receptor beta chains presented below share a single source sample, sequenced in a study of T cells after yellow fever vaccination. TCRdb re-derived calls from the 5' RACE reads in MiXCR, one entry per CDR3 protein. This table has about 140,000 distinct CDR3 sequences, approximately 6.6% appearing once. The sequencing here drew on CD4+ T cells sorted from PBMCs, taken 10 days after the yellow fever booster vaccination. The receptor set was obtained from a man in his thirties or forties who received the YFV17D yellow fever vaccine.

This clonotype was found many times. The V and J genes are TRBV12-3 or TRBV12-4 and TRBJ1-5; D not resolved. The CDR3 is 14 amino acids. Trimming cost V 3 bases and J 1 base, with 7 bases left between them. The CDR3 region has the DNA TGTGCCAGCAGTTTGGGCGTAAGCAATCAGCCCCAGCATTTT. It translates to CASSLGVSNQPQHF.

This clonotype was seen many times. V and J are TRBV20-1 and TRBJ2-1; D gene ambiguous. Trimming stripped 6 bases from V and 6 bases from J, with 9 bases between. CDR1 and CDR2 (germline): DFQATT, SNEGSKA (reference sequence). The CDR3 is made up of 11 amino acids. CDR3 sequence reads: CSAPLPNEQFF. The CDR3 DNA follows: TGCAGTGCCCCCCTCCCCAATGAGCAGTTCTTC.

This clonotype has a count of ten or more. The rearrangement links TRBV5-1 to TRBJ2-4; no clear D gene. This CDR3 has 17 residues. V lost 4 bases and J lost 2, with 19 bases in between. Germline loops: CDR1 SGHRS, CDR2 YFSETQ. The CDR3 DNA sequence: TGCGCCAGCAGCCCCCAAACGGACGATCATCCCAAAAACATTCAGTACTTC. Its protein product is CASSPQTDDHPKNIQYF.

This clonotype was detected ten times or more. This chain connects TRBV7-2 to TRBJ1-1, with a possible D match to TRBD1 (6 bases). V gave up 5 bases and J gave up 2 bases, with 15 bases separating them. The germline V gene has CDR1 SGHTA and CDR2 FQGNSA. The length of the CDR3 is 15 residues. The CDR3 nucleotides read TGTGCCAGCAGCCCCCTCAGCAGGGGAAACACTGAAGCTTTCTTT. Its protein is CASSPLSRGNTEAFF.

This clonotype occurred a few times. This chain uses TRBV10-3 with TRBJ2-6; TRBD2 aligns across 7 bases. Germline values: CDR1 ENHRY, CDR2 SYGVKD. This CDR3 has 16 residues. V was clipped by 3 bases and J by 2 bases; unmatched bases: 4. In nucleotides, the CDR3 is TGTGCCATCAGTGATCAGCGGGAAGCTGGGGCCAACGTCCTGACTTTC. Translated: CAISDQREAGANVLTF.

This clonotype was seen ten or more times. The chain recombines TRBV28 with TRBJ2-2, with 10 bases fitting TRBD1. Trimming at V came to 8 bases and at J to 6 bases, leaving 9 bases not matched to a gene. The CDR3 is made up of 15 amino acids. Germline V lookup: CDR1 MDHEN, CDR2 SYDVKM. CDR3 loop: CASSSPGTGAGELFF. The CDR3 DNA sequence: TGTGCCAGCTCTAGTCCCGGGACAGGGGCCGGGGAGCTGTTTTTT.

Many counts were recorded for this clonotype. This chain uses TRBV7-2 with TRBJ2-3; D gene uncertain. V shed 0 bases and J shed 2 bases, with 6 bases lying between them. Germline V gives CDR1 SGHTA, CDR2 FQGNSA. This CDR3 region has 14 residues. CDR3 residues: CASSLAYNTDTQYF. The CDR3, as DNA: TGTGCCAGCAGCTTAGCTTACAACACAGATACGCAGTATTTT.

This clonotype was observed many times. The chain has TRBV12-3 or TRBV12-4 and TRBJ2-1; no clear D gene. Trimming took off 4 bases at V and 5 bases at J, with 18 bases between the two ends. This CDR3 is 16 amino acids long. The CDR3 loop reads CASSSDLVLTHNEQFF. The CDR3 DNA follows: TGTGCCAGCAGTTCAGACTTAGTCTTAACCCACAATGAGCAGTTCTTC.

This clonotype was counted at least ten times. The J gene is TRBJ2-4, the V gene TRBV20-1; TRBD1 matches at 7 bases. The CDR3 length is 16 residues. Germline CDR1 DFQATT, CDR2 SNEGSKA (reference sequence). V gave up 1 base and J gave up 1 base; unmatched junction bases: 7. The CDR3 DNA reads TGCAGTGCTAGAGGGAGACAGGGTATGGCCAAAAACATTCAGTACTTC. Translating gives CSARGRQGMAKNIQYF.

The chain employs TRBV18 and TRBJ2-3; D is unclear. V lost 0 bases to trimming and J lost 4 bases, with 14 bases between them. The germline gives CDR1 KGHSH, CDR2 LQKENI. This CDR3 is 16 amino acids long. CDR3 protein: CASSPPRTVSSDTQYF. CDR3 coding DNA: TGTGCCAGCTCACCACCGAGGACGGTGAGCTCAGATACGCAGTATTTT.

The J gene is TRBJ2-5, the V gene TRBV20-1; 9 nucleotides agree with TRBD1. The CDR3 is 13 residues long. Germline V gene data show CDR1 as DFQATT and CDR2 as SNEGSKA (reference sequence). V shed 4 bases and J 5 bases; nucleotides not matched to a gene: 5. The CDR3 bases are TGCAGTGCTAAACAGGGGGCGTTGGAGACCCAGTACTTC. Its protein is CSAKQGALETQYF.

This clonotype was seen many times. The gene calls are TRBV6-5 and TRBJ2-5; 11 nucleotides align to TRBD2. The CDR3 is made up of 18 amino acids. Germline CDR1 is MNHEY and CDR2 is SVGAGI. The trim removed 6 bases at V and 5 bases at J, leaving 17 bases unmatched. CDR3 in amino acids: CASSPRTGSGRAGETQYF. The CDR3 region has the DNA TGTGCCAGCAGCCCTCGAACGGGTAGCGGGAGGGCCGGGGAGACCCAGTACTTC.